The present TCR beta chain was sequenced within a study of tumor-infiltrating lymphocytes in primary liver carcinoma. Study-wide results and caveats: Tumor-blood pairs (like tumor-adjacent pairs) overlapped less than tumor region pairs did.

CDR3 length: 13 amino acids. Germline CDR1 reads SGHNT; CDR2 reads YYREEE (reference sequence). The ends were cut back, 4 bases at V and 4 bases at J, with 10 bases in the middle. It was unsorted whole blood that yielded blood RNA, and germline DNA was also extracted. Turning to this clonotype: Its specificity is not known.

cDNA specific to TCR beta was made from approximately 0.55 ug of total RNA, with a constant-region primer employed for priming. Slightly modified ARM-PCR with three nested multiplex PCR rounds yielded TCR beta libraries. Investigators reported that the first two PCR rounds, at 10 to 11 cycles each, used TRBV1-TRBV30 forward primers with a C-beta reverse primer. TCRdb processed the multiplex PCR reads anew with MiXCR; each CDR3 protein has one entry. The sample shows fewer than 350,000 distinct CDR3 sequences, 65% of them seen only once. The specimen sequenced was peripheral blood. This chain links TRBV5-4 with TRBJ2-3; perhaps TRBD1 as D (5 bases). The source of this sequence is a man in his forties with primary liver carcinoma and hepatitis B virus infection. The CDR3 reads CASSVGLSDTQYF. The DNA for the CDR3 is TGTGCCAGCAGCGTGGGGCTCTCAGATACGCAGTATTTT.